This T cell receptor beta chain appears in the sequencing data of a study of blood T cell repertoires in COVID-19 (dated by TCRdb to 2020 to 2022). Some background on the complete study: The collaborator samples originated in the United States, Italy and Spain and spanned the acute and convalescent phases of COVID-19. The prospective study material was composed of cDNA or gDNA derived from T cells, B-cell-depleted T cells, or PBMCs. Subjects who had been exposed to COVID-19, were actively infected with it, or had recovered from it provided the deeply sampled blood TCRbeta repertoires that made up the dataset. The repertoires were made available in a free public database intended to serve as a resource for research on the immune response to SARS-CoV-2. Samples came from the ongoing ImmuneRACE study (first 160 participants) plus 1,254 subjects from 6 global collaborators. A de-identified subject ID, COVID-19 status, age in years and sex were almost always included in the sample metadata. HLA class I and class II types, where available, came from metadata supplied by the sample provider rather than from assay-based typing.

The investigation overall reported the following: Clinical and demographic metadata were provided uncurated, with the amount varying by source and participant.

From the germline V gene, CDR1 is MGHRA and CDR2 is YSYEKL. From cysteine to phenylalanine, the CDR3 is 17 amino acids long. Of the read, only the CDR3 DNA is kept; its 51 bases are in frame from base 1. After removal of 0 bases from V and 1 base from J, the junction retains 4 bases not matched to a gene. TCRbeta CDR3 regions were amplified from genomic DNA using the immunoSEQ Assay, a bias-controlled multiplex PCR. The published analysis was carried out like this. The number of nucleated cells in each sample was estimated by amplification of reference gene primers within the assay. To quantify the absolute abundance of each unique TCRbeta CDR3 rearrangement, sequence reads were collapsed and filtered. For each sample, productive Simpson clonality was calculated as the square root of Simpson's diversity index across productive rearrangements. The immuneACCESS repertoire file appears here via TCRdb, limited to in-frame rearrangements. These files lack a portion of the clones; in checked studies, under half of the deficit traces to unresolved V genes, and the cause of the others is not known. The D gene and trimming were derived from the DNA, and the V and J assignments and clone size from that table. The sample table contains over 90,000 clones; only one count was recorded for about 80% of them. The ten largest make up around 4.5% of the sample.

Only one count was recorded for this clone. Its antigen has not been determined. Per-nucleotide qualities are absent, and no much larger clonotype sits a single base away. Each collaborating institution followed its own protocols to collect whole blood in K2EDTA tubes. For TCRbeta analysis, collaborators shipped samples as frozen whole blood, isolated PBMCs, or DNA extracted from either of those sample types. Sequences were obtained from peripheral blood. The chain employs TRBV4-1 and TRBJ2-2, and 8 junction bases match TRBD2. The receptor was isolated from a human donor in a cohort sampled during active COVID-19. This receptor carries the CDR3 CASSQEMAGGNTGELFF. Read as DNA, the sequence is TGCGCCAGCAGCCAAGAGATGGCGGGGGGGAACACCGGGGAGCTGTTTTTT.